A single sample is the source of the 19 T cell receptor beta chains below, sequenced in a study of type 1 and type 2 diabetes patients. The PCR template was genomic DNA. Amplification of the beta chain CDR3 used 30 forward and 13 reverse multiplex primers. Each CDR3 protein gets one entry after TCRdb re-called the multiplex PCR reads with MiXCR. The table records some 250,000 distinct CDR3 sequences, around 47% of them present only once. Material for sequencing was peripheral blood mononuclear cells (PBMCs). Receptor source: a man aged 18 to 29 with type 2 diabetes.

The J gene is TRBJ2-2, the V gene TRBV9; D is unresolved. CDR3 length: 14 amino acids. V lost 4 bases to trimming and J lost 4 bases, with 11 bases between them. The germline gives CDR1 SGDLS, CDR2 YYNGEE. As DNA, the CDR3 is TGTGCCAGCAGCACGTACTCTGCCACCGGGGAGCTGTTTTTT. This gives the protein CASSTYSATGELFF. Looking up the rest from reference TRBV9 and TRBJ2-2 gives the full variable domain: DSGVTQTPKHLITATGQRVTLRCSPRSGDLSVYWYQQSLDQGLQFLIQYYNGEERAKGNILERFSAQQFPDLHSELNLSSLELGDSALYFCASSTYSATGELFFGEGSRLTVL.

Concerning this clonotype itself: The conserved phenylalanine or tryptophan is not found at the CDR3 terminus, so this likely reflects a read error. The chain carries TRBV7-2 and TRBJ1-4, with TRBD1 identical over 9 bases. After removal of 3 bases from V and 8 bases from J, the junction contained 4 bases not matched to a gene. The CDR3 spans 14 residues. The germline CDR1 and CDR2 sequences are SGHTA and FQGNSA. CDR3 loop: CASSLGTGYEKLFS. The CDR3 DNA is TGTGCCAGCAGCTTGGGGACAGGGTACGAAAAACTGTTTTCT.

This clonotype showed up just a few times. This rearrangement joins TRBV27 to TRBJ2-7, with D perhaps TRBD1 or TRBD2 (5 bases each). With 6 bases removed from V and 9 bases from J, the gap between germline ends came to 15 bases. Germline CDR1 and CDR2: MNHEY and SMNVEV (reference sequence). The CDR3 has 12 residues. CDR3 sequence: CASSGLRGRQYF. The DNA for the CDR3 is TGTGCCAGCAGCGGACTTAGGGGTCGGCAGTACTTC.

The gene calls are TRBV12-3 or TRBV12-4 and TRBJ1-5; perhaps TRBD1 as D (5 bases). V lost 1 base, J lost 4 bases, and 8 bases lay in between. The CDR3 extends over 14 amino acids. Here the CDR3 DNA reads TGTGCCAGCAGTTTAGGCTCAGGGAATCAGCCCCAGCATTTT. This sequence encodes CASSLGSGNQPQHF.

This chain's CDR3 is CAWSTGLGHEQYF. CDR3 coding DNA: TGTGCCTGGAGTACGGGACTAGGACACGAGCAGTACTTC. This chain uses TRBV30 with TRBJ2-7, with 8 positions matching TRBD2. V was pared by 2 bases and J by 5 bases, with 5 bases of the junction left unmatched. There are 13 residues in the CDR3. CDR1 is GTSNPN, CDR2 SVGIG, per germline (reference sequence).

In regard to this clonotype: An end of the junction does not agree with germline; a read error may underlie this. CDR3 in amino acids: CASSLYTVWGYNSPLHF. CDR3 bases: TGCGCCAGCAGCTTGTACACAGTCTGGGGCTATAATTCACCCCTCCACTTT. The chain links TRBV13 to TRBJ1-6; D remains ambiguous. Germline V lookup: CDR1 PRHDT, CDR2 FYEKMQ (reference sequence). The CDR3 is 17 residues long.

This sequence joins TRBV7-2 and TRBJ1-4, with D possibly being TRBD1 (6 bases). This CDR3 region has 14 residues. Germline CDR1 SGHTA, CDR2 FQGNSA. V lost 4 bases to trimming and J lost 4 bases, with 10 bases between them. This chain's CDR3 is CASSSTGFNEKLFF. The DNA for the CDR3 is TGTGCCAGCAGCTCGACAGGCTTTAATGAAAAACTGTTTTTT.

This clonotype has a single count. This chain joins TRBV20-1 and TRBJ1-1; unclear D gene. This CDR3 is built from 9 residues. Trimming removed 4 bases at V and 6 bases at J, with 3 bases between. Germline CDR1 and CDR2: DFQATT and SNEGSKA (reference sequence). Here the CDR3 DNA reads TGCAGTGCTATCCCTGAAGCTTTCTTT. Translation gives CSAIPEAFF.

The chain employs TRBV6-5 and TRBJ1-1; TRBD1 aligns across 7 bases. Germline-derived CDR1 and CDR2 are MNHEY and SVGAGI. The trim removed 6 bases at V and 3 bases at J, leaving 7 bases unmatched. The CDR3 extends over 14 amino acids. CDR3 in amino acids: CASSLGGHHTEAFF. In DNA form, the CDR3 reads TGTGCCAGCAGCCTAGGGGGCCATCACACTGAAGCTTTCTTT.

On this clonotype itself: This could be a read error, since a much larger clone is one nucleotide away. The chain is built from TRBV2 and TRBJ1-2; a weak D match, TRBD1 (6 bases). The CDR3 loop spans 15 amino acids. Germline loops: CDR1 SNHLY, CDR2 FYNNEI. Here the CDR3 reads CASSDSGALNHGYTF. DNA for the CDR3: TGTGCCAGCAGTGATTCAGGGGCACTTAACCATGGCTACACCTTC. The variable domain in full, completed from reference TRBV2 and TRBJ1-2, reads EPEVTQTPSHQVTQMGQEVILRCVPISNHLYFYWYRQILGQKVEFLVSFYNNEISEKSEIFDDQFSVERPDGSNFTLKIRSTKLEDSAMYFCASSDSGALNHGYTFGSGTRLTVV.

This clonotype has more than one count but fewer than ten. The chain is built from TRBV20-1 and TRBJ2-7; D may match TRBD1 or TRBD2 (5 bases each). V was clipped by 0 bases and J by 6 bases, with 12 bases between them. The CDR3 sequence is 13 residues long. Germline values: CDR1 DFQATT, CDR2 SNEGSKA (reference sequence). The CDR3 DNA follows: TGCAGTGCTAGAGATGAGGTTGGGGGCGAGCAGTACTTC. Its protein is CSARDEVGGEQYF.

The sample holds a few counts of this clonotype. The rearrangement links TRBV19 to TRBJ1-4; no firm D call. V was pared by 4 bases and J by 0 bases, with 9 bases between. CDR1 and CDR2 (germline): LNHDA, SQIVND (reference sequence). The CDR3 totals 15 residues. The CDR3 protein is CASSTQVATNEKLFF. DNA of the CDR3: TGTGCCAGTAGTACCCAAGTAGCAACTAATGAAAAACTGTTTTTT.

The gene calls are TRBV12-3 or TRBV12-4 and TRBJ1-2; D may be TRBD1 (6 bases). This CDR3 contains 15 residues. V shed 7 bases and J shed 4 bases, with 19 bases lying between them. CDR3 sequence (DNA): TGTGCCAGCAACTTCGGGACATATGATAGCTATGGCTACACCTTC. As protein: CASNFGTYDSYGYTF.

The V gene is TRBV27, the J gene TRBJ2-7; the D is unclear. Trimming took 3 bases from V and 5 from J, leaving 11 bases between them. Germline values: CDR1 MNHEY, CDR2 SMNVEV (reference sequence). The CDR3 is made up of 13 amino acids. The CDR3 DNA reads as TGTGCCAGCAGTTTGGTAAAGGGCCACGAGCAGTACTTC. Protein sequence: CASSLVKGHEQYF.

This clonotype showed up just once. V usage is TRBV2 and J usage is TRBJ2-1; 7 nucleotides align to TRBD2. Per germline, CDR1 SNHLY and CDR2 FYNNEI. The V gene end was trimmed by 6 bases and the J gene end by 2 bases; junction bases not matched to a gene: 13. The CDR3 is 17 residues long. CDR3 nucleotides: TGTGCCAGCAGCCATTCGGGAGTAGGACTAGCCTACAATGAGCAGTTCTTC. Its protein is CASSHSGVGLAYNEQFF. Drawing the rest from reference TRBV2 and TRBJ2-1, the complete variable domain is EPEVTQTPSHQVTQMGQEVILRCVPISNHLYFYWYRQILGQKVEFLVSFYNNEISEKSEIFDDQFSVERPDGSNFTLKIRSTKLEDSAMYFCASSHSGVGLAYNEQFFGPGTRLTVL.

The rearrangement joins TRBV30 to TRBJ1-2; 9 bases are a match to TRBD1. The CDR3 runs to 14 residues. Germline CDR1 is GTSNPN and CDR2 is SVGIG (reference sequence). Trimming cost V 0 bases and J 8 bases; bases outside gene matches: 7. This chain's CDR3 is CAWSVLGQGKGYTF. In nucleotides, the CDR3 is TGTGCCTGGAGTGTATTAGGACAGGGGAAGGGCTACACCTTC.

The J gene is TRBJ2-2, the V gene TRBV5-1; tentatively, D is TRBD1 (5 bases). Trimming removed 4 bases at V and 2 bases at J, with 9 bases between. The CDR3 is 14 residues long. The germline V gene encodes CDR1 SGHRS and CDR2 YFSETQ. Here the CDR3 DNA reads TGCGCCAGCAGCCTGTGGACAAACACCGGGGAGCTGTTTTTT. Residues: CASSLWTNTGELFF.

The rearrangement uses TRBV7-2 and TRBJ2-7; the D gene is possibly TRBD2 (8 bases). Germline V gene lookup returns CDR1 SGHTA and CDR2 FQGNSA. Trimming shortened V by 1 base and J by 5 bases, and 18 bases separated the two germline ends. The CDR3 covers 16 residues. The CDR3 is CASSLEGAGGSHEQYF. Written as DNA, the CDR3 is TGTGCCAGCAGCTTAGAGGGGGCGGGAGGTTCCCACGAGCAGTACTTC.

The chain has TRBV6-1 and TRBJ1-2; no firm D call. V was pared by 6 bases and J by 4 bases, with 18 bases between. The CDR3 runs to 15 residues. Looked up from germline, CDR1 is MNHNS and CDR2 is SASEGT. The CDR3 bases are TGTGCCAGCAGCCCGATAGTAGGCAGAGGCTATGGCTACACCTTC. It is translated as CASSPIVGRGYGYTF.